These T cell receptor beta chains were read from a single sample in a study of cytomegalovirus exposure and HLA in healthy donors. Clones were read by immunoSEQ multiplex PCR, and TCRdb kept only the in-frame ones, dropping some. The sample contains about 95,000 clones, just over 70% of which appear only once. Sample: PBMCs. The receptor set was obtained from a man between 60 and 75 years old in good health and CMV-seronegative. CDR3s include the opening cysteine and the closing phenylalanine or tryptophan. The order of the fields is CDR3 protein, CDR3 DNA, V gene, clone size, D gene, J gene. The D gene is left open where the match is weak. Clone size is shown for a subset of rows, as once, few, many or a class of expanded clone.

CDR3 protein: CASSLTQAYEQYF
CDR3 DNA: TGTGCCAGCAGCTTGACACAAGCCTACGAGCAGTACTTC
V gene: TRBV7-8
clone size: few
D gene: NA
J gene: TRBJ2-7

CDR3 protein: CASSQTLTSLAKNIQYF
CDR3 DNA: TGTGCCAGCAGCCAGACCTTGACATCCCTAGCCAAAAACATTCAGTACTTC
V gene: TRBV27
clone size: NA
D gene: NA
J gene: TRBJ2-4

CDR3 protein: CASSVGQGTYGYTF
CDR3 DNA: TGTGCCAGCAGCGTCGGACAGGGGACTTATGGCTACACCTTC
V gene: TRBV6-1
clone size: NA
D gene: TRBD1
J gene: TRBJ1-2

CDR3 protein: CASSYPGVETQYF
CDR3 DNA: TGTGCCAGCAGTTACCCGGGTGTGGAGACCCAGTACTTC
V gene: TRBV6-5
clone size: few
D gene: NA
J gene: TRBJ2-5

CDR3 protein: CASSQVGFGRGSGGHTDTQYF
CDR3 DNA: TGCGCCAGCAGCCAAGTGGGATTTGGAAGGGGAAGCGGGGGGCACACAGATACGCAGTATTTT
V gene: TRBV4-3
clone size: NA
D gene: TRBD2
J gene: TRBJ2-3

CDR3 protein: CASRPGTSGAQETQYF
CDR3 DNA: TGTGCCAGCAGGCCCGGGACTAGCGGGGCTCAAGAGACCCAGTACTTC
V gene: TRBV5-4
clone size: NA
D gene: TRBD2
J gene: TRBJ2-5

CDR3 protein: CASSYSPGQYEQYF
CDR3 DNA: TGTGCCAGCAGTTACTCGCCAGGGCAGTACGAGCAGTACTTC
V gene: TRBV6-6
clone size: few
D gene: NA
J gene: TRBJ2-7

CDR3 protein: CASSSTGVTGELFF
CDR3 DNA: TGTGCCAGCAGCTCGACCGGGGTAACCGGGGAGCTGTTTTTT
V gene: TRBV7-2
clone size: NA
D gene: NA
J gene: TRBJ2-2

CDR3 protein: CASNRGQWNTEAFF
CDR3 DNA: TGTGCCAGCAACCGCGGGCAGTGGAACACTGAAGCTTTCTTT
V gene: TRBV6-1
clone size: few
D gene: NA
J gene: TRBJ1-1

CDR3 protein: CASSHSNQPQHF
CDR3 DNA: TGTGCCAGCAGCCATAGCAATCAGCCCCAGCATTTT
V gene: TRBV7-2
clone size: NA
D gene: NA
J gene: TRBJ1-5

CDR3 protein: CASSEGGGGYTF
CDR3 DNA: TGTGCCAGCAGTGAGGGTGGGGGCGGCTACACCTTC
V gene: TRBV25-1
clone size: few
D gene: NA
J gene: TRBJ1-2

CDR3 protein: CATSRERGQGNGTDTQYF
CDR3 DNA: TGTGCCACCAGCAGAGAGCGGGGACAGGGGAACGGCACAGATACGCAGTATTTT
V gene: TRBV15
clone size: NA
D gene: TRBD1
J gene: TRBJ2-3

CDR3 protein: CASSLEAGADTQYF
CDR3 DNA: TGCGCCAGCAGCTTGGAGGCGGGAGCAGATACGCAGTATTTT
V gene: TRBV5-1
clone size: NA
D gene: TRBD2
J gene: TRBJ2-3

CDR3 protein: CASSQSSGSSYNEQFF
CDR3 DNA: TGTGCCAGCAGCCAGTCTAGCGGCAGCTCCTACAATGAGCAGTTCTTC
V gene: TRBV7-6
clone size: NA
D gene: TRBD2
J gene: TRBJ2-1

CDR3 protein: CASSFGQGAYNEQFF
CDR3 DNA: TGCGCCAGCAGCTTCGGACAGGGGGCCTACAATGAGCAGTTCTTC
V gene: TRBV5-1
clone size: NA
D gene: TRBD1
J gene: TRBJ2-1

CDR3 protein: CASSQDTGTDTQYF
CDR3 DNA: TGCGCCAGCAGCCAAGATACTGGCACAGATACGCAGTATTTT
V gene: TRBV4-3
clone size: once
D gene: NA
J gene: TRBJ2-3

CDR3 protein: CATGTGPHEQFF
CDR3 DNA: TGCGCTACCGGGACAGGCCCCCATGAGCAGTTCTTC
V gene: TRBV28
clone size: NA
D gene: TRBD1
J gene: TRBJ2-1

CDR3 protein: CASSLAASSYEQYF
CDR3 DNA: TGTGCCAGCAGCTTAGCCGCTAGCTCCTACGAGCAGTACTTC
V gene: TRBV7-2
clone size: NA
D gene: NA
J gene: TRBJ2-7

CDR3 protein: CASSLGQVNTEAFF
CDR3 DNA: TGTGCCAGCAGCTTGGGACAGGTGAACACTGAAGCTTTCTTT
V gene: TRBV7-9
clone size: NA
D gene: TRBD1
J gene: TRBJ1-1

CDR3 protein: CASSPHGSRSGNTIYF
CDR3 DNA: TGTGCCAGTAGTCCCCACGGGTCTCGCTCGGGAAACACCATATATTTT
V gene: TRBV19
clone size: NA
D gene: NA
J gene: TRBJ1-3

CDR3 protein: CASSDLAESTDTQYF
CDR3 DNA: TGCGCCAGCAGTGACCTAGCGGAAAGCACAGATACGCAGTATTTT
V gene: TRBV10-2
clone size: few
D gene: TRBD2
J gene: TRBJ2-3

CDR3 protein: CASSLARGGYMTATNEKLFF
CDR3 DNA: TGTGCCAGCAGCTTGGCTCGGGGAGGGTATATGACTGCAACTAATGAAAAACTGTTTTTT
V gene: TRBV5-5
clone size: few
D gene: NA
J gene: TRBJ1-4

CDR3 protein: CASRQGSNYGYTF
CDR3 DNA: TGTGCCAGCCGACAGGGCTCTAACTATGGCTACACCTTC
V gene: TRBV28
clone size: NA
D gene: TRBD1
J gene: TRBJ1-2

CDR3 protein: CAISESTAYEQYF
CDR3 DNA: TGTGCCATCAGTGAGTCGACAGCTTACGAGCAGTACTTC
V gene: TRBV10-3
clone size: NA
D gene: NA
J gene: TRBJ2-7

CDR3 protein: CASSWRTSQDEQYF
CDR3 DNA: TGTGCCAGCAGCTGGCGGACTAGTCAGGACGAGCAGTACTTC
V gene: TRBV5-4
clone size: NA
D gene: TRBD2
J gene: TRBJ2-7

CDR3 protein: CASSLSGATGFGETQYF
CDR3 DNA: TGTGCCAGCAGTTTATCTGGGGCGACAGGGTTCGGGGAGACCCAGTACTTC
V gene: TRBV27
clone size: NA
D gene: TRBD1
J gene: TRBJ2-5

CDR3 protein: CASTKGQMNTGELFF
CDR3 DNA: TGTGCCAGCACGAAGGGACAGATGAACACCGGGGAGCTGTTTTTT
V gene: TRBV2
clone size: NA
D gene: TRBD1
J gene: TRBJ2-2

CDR3 protein: CASSSDTLNTEAFF
CDR3 DNA: TGCGCCAGCAGCTCGGACACCTTGAACACTGAAGCTTTCTTT
V gene: TRBV5-1
clone size: NA
D gene: NA
J gene: TRBJ1-1

CDR3 protein: CASSRTSGSFEQYF
CDR3 DNA: TGTGCCAGCTCCCGGACTAGCGGGAGTTTCGAGCAGTACTTC
V gene: TRBV27
clone size: NA
D gene: TRBD2
J gene: TRBJ2-7

CDR3 protein: CSVEGGSGSSYEQYF
CDR3 DNA: TGCAGCGTTGAGGGCGGTAGCGGGTCGTCCTACGAGCAGTACTTC
V gene: TRBV29-1
clone size: few
D gene: TRBD2
J gene: TRBJ2-7

CDR3 protein: CASSSGSSGNTIYF
CDR3 DNA: TGTGCCAGCAGTTCGGGGAGCTCTGGAAACACCATATATTTT
V gene: TRBV5-6
clone size: NA
D gene: NA
J gene: TRBJ1-3

CDR3 protein: CASSRTQQETQYF
CDR3 DNA: TGCGCCAGCAGCCGGACACAGCAAGAGACCCAGTACTTC
V gene: TRBV5-1
clone size: few
D gene: NA
J gene: TRBJ2-5

CDR3 protein: CASSEIAGVSHEQYF
CDR3 DNA: TGTGCCAGCAGTGAAATCGCGGGAGTCTCTCACGAGCAGTACTTC
V gene: TRBV6-1
clone size: NA
D gene: TRBD2
J gene: TRBJ2-7

CDR3 protein: CSVPTSGSNTQYF
CDR3 DNA: TGCAGCGTTCCGACTAGCGGGAGTAATACGCAGTATTTT
V gene: TRBV29-1
clone size: few
D gene: TRBD2
J gene: TRBJ2-3

CDR3 protein: CASSLRGPSGNSYEQYF
CDR3 DNA: TGCGCCAGCAGCTTGAGGGGCCCTAGCGGGAACTCCTACGAGCAGTACTTC
V gene: TRBV5-1
clone size: NA
D gene: TRBD2
J gene: TRBJ2-7

CDR3 protein: CSVVGTGRTEAFF
CDR3 DNA: TGCAGCGTGGTCGGGACAGGGAGAACTGAAGCTTTCTTT
V gene: TRBV29-1
clone size: NA
D gene: TRBD1
J gene: TRBJ1-1

CDR3 protein: CASSRTTGDGGRAPTDTQYF
CDR3 DNA: TGCGCCAGCAGCCGTACCACAGGGGATGGCGGGAGGGCCCCCACAGATACGCAGTATTTT
V gene: TRBV5-1
clone size: NA
D gene: TRBD2
J gene: TRBJ2-3

CDR3 protein: CSVAVARDSYEQYF
CDR3 DNA: TGCAGCGTTGCTGTCGCCCGGGACTCCTACGAGCAGTACTTC
V gene: TRBV29-1
clone size: NA
D gene: NA
J gene: TRBJ2-7

CDR3 protein: CASSIPGQGWETQYF
CDR3 DNA: TGTGCCAGCAGCATCCCGGGACAGGGGTGGGAGACCCAGTACTTC
V gene: TRBV5-4
clone size: once
D gene: TRBD1
J gene: TRBJ2-5